The T cell receptor (beta chain) described here comes from a study of glioma-infiltrating T cells. General study findings and limits: CDR3 overlap between tissue and blood was very small.

In germline, CDR1 is ENHRY, CDR2 SYGVKD. The CDR3 covers 15 residues. V lost 5 bases and J lost 3; bases outside the gene matches: 8. The iRepertoire nested amplicon-rescue multiplex PCR amplified TCR alpha and beta CDR3s from RNA. TCRdb re-derived calls from the multiplex PCR reads in MiXCR, one entry per CDR3 protein. The repertoire holds some 180,000 distinct CDR3 sequences, with about 31% as singletons. This clonotype turned up a few times. What it binds is unknown. Being one base from a much bigger clone, this may be a read error. The chain couples TRBV10-3 to TRBJ2-3; 7 nucleotides agree with TRBD1. The sequence was collected from a human donor with low-grade glioma or glioblastoma, undergoing nonglioma brain surgery, or in good health (not recorded which). The sample taken for sequencing was glioma tissue, nonneoplastic brain tissue, or PBMCs (not recorded which). The CDR3 DNA sequence: TGTGCCATCAGTTGGATACAGACAGGGACAGATACGCAGTATTTT. This sequence encodes CAISWIQTGTDTQYF.